One and the same sample provided the 10 T cell receptor beta chains below, sequenced in a study of blood T cell repertoires in COVID-19 (TCRdb year 2020). Library generation was performed with the immunoSEQ multiplex PCR assay. TCRdb carries this immuneACCESS record with in-frame sequences only. Its versions omit some clonotypes, under half of them owing to an unresolved V gene in the studies checked, with the rest unexplained. This sample comprises about 160,000 clones, roughly four fifths of them detected only once. Approximately 11% of the sample comes from the top ten. The sequencing input was peripheral blood. The receptor set was obtained from a human donor in a cohort sampled during active COVID-19.

This chain connects TRBV29-1 to TRBJ2-1; possibly TRBD1 for D (5 bases). CDR1 and CDR2 (germline): SQVTM, ANQGSEA. Trimming stripped 4 bases from V and 8 bases from J, with 12 bases between. The CDR3 has 12 amino acids. In nucleotides, the CDR3 is TGCAGCGTTGCCCAGGGTCCGGATGAGCAGTTCTTC. This encodes CSVAQGPDEQFF.

The CDR3 bases are TGCGCCAGCAGCCGGTCAGGGGGTACGAACACCGGGGAGCTGTTTTTT. Its protein product is CASSRSGGTNTGELFF. V gene TRBV4-3 combines with J gene TRBJ2-2, with 7 bases fitting TRBD1. The junction had 5 bases not matched to a gene; V was cut back by 4 bases and J by 0 bases. The CDR3 spans 16 residues. Germline CDR1 is LGHNA and CDR2 is YSLEER.

This clone came up once. This chain links TRBV24-1 with TRBJ1-5, with D unclear. With 0 bases removed from V and 12 bases from J, the gap between germline ends came to 8 bases. In germline, CDR1 is KGHDR, CDR2 SFDVKD. The CDR3 runs to 12 residues. This chain's CDR3 is CATSDLRQVQHF. CDR3 DNA: TGTGCCACCAGTGATTTGCGGCAGGTCCAGCATTTT.

In its sample, this clone was seen once. The chain combines TRBV11-2 with TRBJ2-2; 7 bases are a match to TRBD2. J lost 2 bases, V lost 5 bases, and 14 bases had no gene match. The CDR3 covers 18 residues. The V gene's germline CDR1 is SGHAT and CDR2 FQNNGV. The CDR3 DNA reads as TGTGCCAGCAGCCGCGATGGCCTAGCGGCCGCAAACACCGGGGAGCTGTTTTTT. Translation: CASSRDGLAAANTGELFF.

This clone has a handful of counts. The rearrangement joins TRBV5-4 to TRBJ2-5; TRBD1 matches at 8 bases. Germline loops: CDR1 SGHNT, CDR2 YYREEE (reference sequence). The trim removed 7 bases at V and 2 bases at J, leaving 10 bases unmatched. The CDR3 is made up of 15 amino acids. The CDR3 loop reads CASAQSGQAQETQYF. The CDR3 nucleotides are TGTGCCAGCGCCCAATCGGGACAGGCTCAAGAGACCCAGTACTTC.

V gene TRBV6-5 combines with J gene TRBJ2-7; TRBD2 might be the D (5 bases). V gave up 7 bases and J gave up 2 bases, with 6 bases separating them. Germline-derived CDR1 and CDR2 are MNHEY and SVGAGI. The CDR3 is made up of 11 amino acids. CDR3 residues: CASMRAYEQYF. CDR3 sequence (DNA): TGTGCCAGCATGAGGGCCTACGAGCAGTACTTC.

The rearrangement links TRBV2 to TRBJ2-4, with D possibly TRBD1 on 6 matching bases. The CDR3 is 14 amino acids. V lost 7 bases, J lost 7 bases, and 17 bases lay in between. Per the germline V gene, CDR1 is SNHLY and CDR2 is FYNNEI. CDR3 residues: CASTAGRGENIQYF. CDR3 DNA: TGTGCCAGCACTGCGGGCAGGGGAGAGAACATTCAGTACTTC. Full variable domain (outside the CDR3, taken from reference TRBV2 and TRBJ2-4): EPEVTQTPSHQVTQMGQEVILRCVPISNHLYFYWYRQILGQKVEFLVSFYNNEISEKSEIFDDQFSVERPDGSNFTLKIRSTKLEDSAMYFCASTAGRGENIQYFGAGTRLSVL.

Concerning this clone: Relative to the germline gene, one junction end is altered; a read error may explain this. The chain couples TRBV2 to TRBJ2-2, with D unresolved. In germline, CDR1 is SNHLY, CDR2 FYNNEI. This CDR3 spans 16 amino acids. The DNA of the CDR3 is TGTACCAGCAGTGCGTCTAGTTCTCCGAACACCGGGGAGCTGTTTTTT. This sequence encodes CTSSASSSPNTGELFF.

The rearrangement joins TRBV7-9 to TRBJ1-1; D not resolved. V was cut by 1 base and J by 1 base, with 7 bases left in between. CDR1 is SEHNR, CDR2 FQNEAQ, per germline (reference sequence). The length of the CDR3 is 14 residues. The CDR3: CASSLVGTNTEAFF. CDR3 coding DNA: TGTGCCAGCAGCTTAGTTGGCACGAACACTGAAGCTTTCTTT.

This clone has a handful of counts. The chain carries TRBV4-3 and TRBJ1-1; tentatively, D is TRBD1 (5 bases). Germline CDR1 reads LGHNA; CDR2 reads YSLEER. Trimming removed 0 bases from V and 3 bases from J, with 11 bases in between. The CDR3 consists of 15 residues. CDR3 bases: TGCGCCAGCAGCCAAGACAGCCGGGGGGACACTGAAGCTTTCTTT. Encoded protein: CASSQDSRGDTEAFF.